This T cell receptor beta chain was sequenced in a study of T cell responses to AZD1222 COVID-19 vaccine. Germline CDR1 and CDR2: SEHNR and FQNEAQ (reference sequence). CDR3 length: 13 residues. J gave up 1 base and V 6 bases, and 1 base lay outside the gene matches. Using immunoSEQ multiplex PCR, the repertoire was profiled, and TCRdb retains in-frame clones only, with some absent. Of 70,000 or so clones in the sample, 75% to 85% were seen once. On this clone: Its cognate antigen is unknown.

Study findings and constraints: Among those given AZD1222, only five or six were seropositive at baseline. Close to half of all spike-specific TCRs reportedly target regions of the variants that are unmutated. Females made up more of the donors, who were largely white British, and clonal diversity may have come out too low. No day 14 peak samples; only post-peak repertoires were characterized.

Sequenced here: peripheral blood, sampled on day 0 of MenACWY control vaccination. This TCR was sampled from an adult in good health. The chain couples TRBV7-9 to TRBJ1-1; 8 positions agree with TRBD1. In DNA form, the CDR3 reads TGTGCCAGCAGGCAGGGGGCGAACACTGAAGCTTTCTTT. Translated: CASRQGANTEAFF.